The 8 T cell receptor beta chains given below trace back to one sample, sequenced in a study of cytomegalovirus exposure and HLA in healthy donors. 60 Vbeta and 13 Jbeta primers were used in PCR. Clones were read by immunoSEQ multiplex PCR, and TCRdb kept only the in-frame ones, dropping some. The sample shows roughly 150,000 clones, around 73% of them seen only once. The sequenced material came from PBMCs. These receptors were taken from a male donor in good health and CMV-seronegative.

The CDR3 DNA sequence: TGTGCCAGCAGTCCCGGGGGCTACGAGCAGTACTTC. It translates to CASSPGGYEQYF. The chain is built from TRBV28 and TRBJ2-7; D perhaps matches TRBD2 (6 bases). CDR1 MDHEN and CDR2 SYDVKM come from the germline V gene. Between the trimmed V and J ends, which lost 5 bases and 3 bases, there was a span of 8 bases. The CDR3 length is 12 residues.

The chain carries TRBV29-1 and TRBJ2-7; 7 nucleotides line up with TRBD1. The CDR3 sequence is 12 residues long. V gave up 3 bases and J gave up 6 bases; unmatched junction bases: 5. The germline V gene has CDR1 SQVTM and CDR2 ANQGSEA. The CDR3 region has the DNA TGCAGCGTTGAGACAGGGTCAAGCGAGCAGTACTTC. This sequence encodes CSVETGSSEQYF.

The chain uses TRBV15 and TRBJ1-5, with 11 nucleotides matching TRBD1. Germline V gene lookup returns CDR1 LNHNV and CDR2 YYDKDF (reference sequence). The CDR3 extends over 16 amino acids. The V gene end was trimmed by 0 bases and the J gene end by 5 bases; junction bases not matched to a gene: 3. The DNA for the CDR3 is TGTGCCACCAGCAGAGATCGGGACAGGGGGTATCAGCCCCAGCATTTT. It codes for CATSRDRDRGYQPQHF.

The chain links TRBV5-1 to TRBJ2-1; 8 bases map to TRBD2. V gave up 3 bases and J gave up 0 bases; unmatched junction bases: 11. From germline, CDR1 is SGHRS and CDR2 YFSETQ. This CDR3 is 18 amino acids long. The CDR3: CASSSILSSGYSYNEQFF. The CDR3 coding sequence is TGCGCCAGCAGCTCGATCCTATCTAGCGGGTACTCCTACAATGAGCAGTTCTTC.

This chain links TRBV7-8 with TRBJ2-7; maybe TRBD2 (6 bases). The CDR3 length is 13 residues. The V gene lost 5 bases and the J gene lost 9 bases, with 17 bases spanning the gap. The germline V gene has CDR1 SGHVS and CDR2 FQNEAQ. For the CDR3, the DNA is TGTGCCAGCAGCCCGAGTCAAGGGGAGGCGCAGTACTTC. It codes for CASSPSQGEAQYF. The entire variable domain, with the rest obtained from reference TRBV7-8 and TRBJ2-7, is as follows: GAGVSQSPRYKVAKRGQDVALRCDPISGHVSLFWYQQALGQGPEFLTYFQNEAQLDKSGLPSDRFFAERPEGSVSTLKIQRTQQEDSAVYLCASSPSQGEAQYFGPGTRLTVT.

The chain recombines TRBV9 with TRBJ2-1; a possible D gene is TRBD2 (6 bases). The ends were cut back, 4 bases at V and 3 bases at J, with 11 bases in the middle. CDR3 length: 14 residues. CDR1 SGDLS and CDR2 YYNGEE come from the germline V gene. CDR3 residues: CASSPRLVYNEQFF. The CDR3 DNA is TGTGCCAGCAGCCCGCGACTAGTCTACAATGAGCAGTTCTTC.

The rearrangement links TRBV10-3 to TRBJ2-3; 10 bases match TRBD1. J was trimmed by 3 bases and V by 6 bases; bases with no gene match: 3. Germline CDR1 reads ENHRY; CDR2 reads SYGVKD. This CDR3 is built from 14 residues. Written as DNA, the CDR3 is TGTGCCATCAGGGGACAGGGGTTTACAGATACGCAGTATTTT. Its protein is CAIRGQGFTDTQYF.

V is TRBV5-1 and J is TRBJ2-7, with 9 bases lining up with TRBD2. This CDR3 comprises 15 residues. The ends lost 5 bases at V and 1 base at J; junction bases unmatched: 7. Germline CDR1 SGHRS, CDR2 YFSETQ. This CDR3 is CASSSTSGPSYEQYF. CDR3 DNA sequence: TGCGCCAGCAGTTCCACTAGCGGGCCTTCCTACGAGCAGTACTTC.